The source of this T cell receptor beta chain is a study of shared clonotypes between healthy human individuals. About the study: Samples came from a couple of female and three male donors aged 18 to 49.

The study's findings and limits: On the whole, naive subsets had larger estimated richness than memory subsets had. Some clonotypes were shared by all four sorted-subset donors, while others were not shared. The non-shared ones had lower generation probabilities than the shared ones.

Germline loops: CDR1 WSHSY, CDR2 SAAADI. CDR3 length equals 14 residues. V was pared by 5 bases and J by 7 bases, with 14 bases between. For this clone: The antigen is undetermined.

The deep-level immunoSEQ assay was used. Assay used: immunoSEQ multiplex PCR; TCRdb lists only in-frame clones, some missing. The table records over a million clones, around 97% of them present only once. Sequencing input: naive CD4+ T cells sorted from blood. Subset of the sample: CD45RA+ positively selected. The chain combines TRBV10-2 with TRBJ1-4; D is perhaps TRBD1 (5 bases). The sequence derives from a man under 40 in good health. The CDR3 region has the DNA TGCGCCAGCAGTTCGGGACGGTTACGTGAAAAACTGTTTTTT. It yields the protein CASSSGRLREKLFF.